This entry describes one TCR beta chain. Its antigen is currently unknown. Data came from immunoSEQ multiplex PCR; TCRdb stores just in-frame clones and leaves some out. The sample shows approximately 1,500,000 clones, 95% to 99% of them seen only once. The data belong to a study of shared clonotypes between healthy human individuals. Study-level results: Despite large depth, rarefaction showed incomplete sorted-subset sequencing. The study drew on few donors, limiting represented genetic and exposure-history diversity.

Germline V gene data show CDR1 as KGHSH and CDR2 as LQKENI. The CDR3 length is 14 residues. V gave up 6 bases and J gave up 4 bases, with 13 bases separating them. The material sequenced was naive CD4+ T cells sorted from blood. The subset is: CD45RA+ positively selected. V usage is TRBV18 and J usage is TRBJ1-5; perhaps TRBD1 as D (6 bases). This receptor was identified in a man aged 30 to 39 in good health. The CDR3 coding sequence is TGTGCCAGCTCCACTAGGACAGTAAATCAGCCCCAGCATTTT. Translated: CASSTRTVNQPQHF. Combining the CDR3 with reference TRBV18 and TRBJ1-5 gives the whole variable domain NAGVMQNPRHLVRRRGQEARLRCSPMKGHSHVYWYRQLPEEGLKFMVYLQKENIIDESGMPKERFSAEFPKEGPSILRIQQVVRGDSAAYFCASSTRTVNQPQHFGDGTRLSIL.